This TCR beta chain was documented in a study of OX40 agonist ivuxolimab in advanced cancers. In the case of this clone: Its antigen is unidentified.

TCRdb's copy holds only in-frame clones and misses some; the assay was immunoSEQ multiplex PCR. This sample has approximately 58,000 clones, with 75% to 90% found just once. CDR1 is MNHNY, CDR2 SVGAGI, per germline (reference sequence). The ends lost 5 bases at V and 7 bases at J; junction bases unmatched: 9. The CDR3 consists of 15 residues. Findings and limits, study-wide: Circulating CD4+ and CD8+ T cells showed clonal expansion by week 6 at 0.1 to 3.0 mg/kg.

The chain is built from TRBV6-6 and TRBJ2-7; 12 bases line up with TRBD1. Here the sequenced sample was CD4+ or CD8+ T cells sorted from blood, taken in a trial of the OX40 agonist ivuxolimab. The TCR comes from an adult with an advanced solid tumor such as melanoma, head and neck, liver or kidney cancer. The CDR3 loop reads CASSPLGQGAGEQYF. CDR3 nucleotide sequence: TGTGCCAGCAGTCCGTTGGGACAGGGGGCGGGGGAGCAGTACTTC.